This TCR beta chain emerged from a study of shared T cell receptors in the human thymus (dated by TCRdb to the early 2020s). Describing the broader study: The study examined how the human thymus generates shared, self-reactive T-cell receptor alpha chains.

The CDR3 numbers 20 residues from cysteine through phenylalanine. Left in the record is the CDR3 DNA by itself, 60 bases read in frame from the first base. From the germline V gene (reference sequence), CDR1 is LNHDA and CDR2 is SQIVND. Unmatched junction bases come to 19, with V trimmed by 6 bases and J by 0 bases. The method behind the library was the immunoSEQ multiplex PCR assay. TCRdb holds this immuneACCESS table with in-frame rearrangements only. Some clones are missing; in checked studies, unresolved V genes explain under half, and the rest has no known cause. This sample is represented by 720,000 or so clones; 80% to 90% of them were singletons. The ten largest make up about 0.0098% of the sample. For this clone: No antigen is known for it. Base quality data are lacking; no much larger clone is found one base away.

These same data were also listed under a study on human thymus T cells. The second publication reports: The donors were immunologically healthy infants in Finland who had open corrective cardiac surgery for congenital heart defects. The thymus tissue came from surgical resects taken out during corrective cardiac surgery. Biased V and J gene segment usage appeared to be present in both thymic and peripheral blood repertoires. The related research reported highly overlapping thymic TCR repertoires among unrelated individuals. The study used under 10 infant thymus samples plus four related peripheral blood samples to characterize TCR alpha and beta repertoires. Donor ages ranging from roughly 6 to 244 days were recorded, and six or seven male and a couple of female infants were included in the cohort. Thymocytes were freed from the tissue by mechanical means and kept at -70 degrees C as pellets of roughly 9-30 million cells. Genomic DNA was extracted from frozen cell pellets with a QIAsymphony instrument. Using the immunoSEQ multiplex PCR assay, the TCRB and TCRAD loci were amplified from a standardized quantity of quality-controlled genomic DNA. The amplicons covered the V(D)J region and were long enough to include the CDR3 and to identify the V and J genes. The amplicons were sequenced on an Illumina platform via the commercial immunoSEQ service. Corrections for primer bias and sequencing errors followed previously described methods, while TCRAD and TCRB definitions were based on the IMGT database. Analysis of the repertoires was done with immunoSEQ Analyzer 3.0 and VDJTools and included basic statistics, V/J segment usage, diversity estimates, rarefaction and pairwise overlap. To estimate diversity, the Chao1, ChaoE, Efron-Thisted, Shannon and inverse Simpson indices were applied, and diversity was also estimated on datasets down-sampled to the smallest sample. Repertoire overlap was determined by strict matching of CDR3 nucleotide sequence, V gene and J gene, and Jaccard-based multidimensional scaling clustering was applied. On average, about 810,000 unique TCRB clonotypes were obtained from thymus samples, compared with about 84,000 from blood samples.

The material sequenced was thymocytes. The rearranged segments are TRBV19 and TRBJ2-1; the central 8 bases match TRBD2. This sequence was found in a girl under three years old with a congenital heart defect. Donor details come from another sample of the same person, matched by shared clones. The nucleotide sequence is TGTGCCAGTAGCCCAACGGGGGGGCGGGGGGTAATTGGCTCCTACAATGAGCAGTTCTTC. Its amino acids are CASSPTGGRGVIGSYNEQFF.